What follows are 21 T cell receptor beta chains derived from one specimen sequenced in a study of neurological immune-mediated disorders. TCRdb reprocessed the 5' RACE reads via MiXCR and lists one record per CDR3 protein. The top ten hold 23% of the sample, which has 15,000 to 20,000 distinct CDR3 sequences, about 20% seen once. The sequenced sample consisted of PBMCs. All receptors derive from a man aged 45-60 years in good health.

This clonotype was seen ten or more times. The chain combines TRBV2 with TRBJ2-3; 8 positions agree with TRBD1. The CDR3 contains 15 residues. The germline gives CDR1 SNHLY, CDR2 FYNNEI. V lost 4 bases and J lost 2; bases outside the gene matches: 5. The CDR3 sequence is CASSGRQGPTDTQYF. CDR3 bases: TGTGCCAGCAGTGGGAGACAGGGGCCCACAGATACGCAGTATTTT. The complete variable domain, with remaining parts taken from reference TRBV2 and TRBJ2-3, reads EPEVTQTPSHQVTQMGQEVILRCVPISNHLYFYWYRQILGQKVEFLVSFYNNEISEKSEIFDDQFSVERPDGSNFTLKIRSTKLEDSAMYFCASSGRQGPTDTQYFGPGTRLTVL.

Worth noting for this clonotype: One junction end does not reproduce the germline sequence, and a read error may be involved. As DNA, the CDR3 is TGTGCCAGCAGTCGATGGACAGGAGGGGTGTTC. This sequence encodes CASSRWTGGVF. This chain connects TRBV12-3 or TRBV12-4 to TRBJ1-2, with 7 bases that match TRBD1. This CDR3 spans 11 amino acids.

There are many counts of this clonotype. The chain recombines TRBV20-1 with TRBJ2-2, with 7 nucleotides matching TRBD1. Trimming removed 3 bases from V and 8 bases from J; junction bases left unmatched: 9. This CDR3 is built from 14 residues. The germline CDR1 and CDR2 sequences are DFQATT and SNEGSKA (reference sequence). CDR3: CSASYPGGSGELFF. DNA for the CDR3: TGCAGTGCTAGTTACCCAGGGGGTTCGGGGGAGCTGTTTTTT.

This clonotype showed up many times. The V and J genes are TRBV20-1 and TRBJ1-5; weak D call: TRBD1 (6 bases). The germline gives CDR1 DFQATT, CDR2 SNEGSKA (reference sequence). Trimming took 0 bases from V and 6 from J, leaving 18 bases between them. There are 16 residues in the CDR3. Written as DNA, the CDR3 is TGCAGTGCTAGAGATACGTACAGGGAAGAAACTCAGCCCCAGCATTTT. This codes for CSARDTYREETQPQHF.

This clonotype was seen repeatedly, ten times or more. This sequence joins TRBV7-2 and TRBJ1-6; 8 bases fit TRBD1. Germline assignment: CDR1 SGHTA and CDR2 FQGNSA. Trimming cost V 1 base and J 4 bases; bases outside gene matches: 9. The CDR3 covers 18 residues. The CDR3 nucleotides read TGTGCCAGCAGCTTAGGGTCACAGGGGGTCCTTTATAATTCACCCCTCCACTTT. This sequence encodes CASSLGSQGVLYNSPLHF.

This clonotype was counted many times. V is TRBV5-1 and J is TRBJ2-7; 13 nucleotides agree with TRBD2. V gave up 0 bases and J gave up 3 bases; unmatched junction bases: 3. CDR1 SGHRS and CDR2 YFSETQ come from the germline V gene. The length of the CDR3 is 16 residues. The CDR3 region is CASSLELAGGLYEQYF. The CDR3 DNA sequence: TGCGCCAGCAGCTTGGAACTAGCGGGAGGGCTCTACGAGCAGTACTTC.

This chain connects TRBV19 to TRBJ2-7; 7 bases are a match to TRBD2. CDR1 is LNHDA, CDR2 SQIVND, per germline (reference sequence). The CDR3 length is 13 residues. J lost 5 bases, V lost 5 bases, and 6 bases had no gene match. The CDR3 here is CASSEAGPNEQYF. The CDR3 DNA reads TGTGCCAGTAGTGAAGCGGGGCCTAACGAGCAGTACTTC.

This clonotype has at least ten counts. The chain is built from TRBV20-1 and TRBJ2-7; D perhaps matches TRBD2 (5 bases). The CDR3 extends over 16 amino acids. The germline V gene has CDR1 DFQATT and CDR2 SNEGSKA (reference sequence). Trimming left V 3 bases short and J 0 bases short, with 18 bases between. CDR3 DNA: TGCAGTGCTAGCCGAACCCAGCGGCTGCTCTCCTACGAGCAGTACTTC. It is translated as CSASRTQRLLSYEQYF.

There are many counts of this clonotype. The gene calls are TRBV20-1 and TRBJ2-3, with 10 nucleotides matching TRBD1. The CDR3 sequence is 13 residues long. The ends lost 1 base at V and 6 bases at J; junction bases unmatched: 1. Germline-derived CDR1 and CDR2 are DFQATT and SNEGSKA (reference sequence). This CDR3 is CSARGTGGDTQYF. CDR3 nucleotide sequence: TGCAGTGCTAGAGGGACAGGGGGGGATACGCAGTATTTT.

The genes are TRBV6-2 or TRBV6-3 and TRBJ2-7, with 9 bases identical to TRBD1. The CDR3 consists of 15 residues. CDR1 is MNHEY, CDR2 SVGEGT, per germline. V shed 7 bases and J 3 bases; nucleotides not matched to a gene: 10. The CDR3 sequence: CASTRTRDRVYEQYF. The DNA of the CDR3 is TGTGCCAGCACCCGAACCCGGGACAGGGTCTACGAGCAGTACTTC.

CDR3 loop: CASSIQARNTEAFF. The CDR3 nucleotides read TGTGCCAGCTCAATACAGGCGAGAAACACTGAAGCTTTCTTT. This sequence joins TRBV18 and TRBJ1-1; D is possibly TRBD1 (5 bases). Between the trimmed V and J ends, which lost 5 bases and 2 bases, there was a span of 12 bases. This CDR3 comprises 14 residues. Looked up from germline, CDR1 is KGHSH and CDR2 is LQKENI.

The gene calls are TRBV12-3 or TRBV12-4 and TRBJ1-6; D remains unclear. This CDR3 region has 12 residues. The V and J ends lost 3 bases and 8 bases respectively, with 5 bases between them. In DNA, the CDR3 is TGTGCCAGCAGTTTGGTAGATTCACCCCTCCACTTT. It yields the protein CASSLVDSPLHF.

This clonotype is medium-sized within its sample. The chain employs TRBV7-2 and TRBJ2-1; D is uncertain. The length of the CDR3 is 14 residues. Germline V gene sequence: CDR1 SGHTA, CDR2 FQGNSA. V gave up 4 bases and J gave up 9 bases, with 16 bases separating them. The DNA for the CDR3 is TGTGCCAGCAGCTCCATGTCCCGCCGGCTTGAGCAGTTCTTC. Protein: CASSSMSRRLEQFF. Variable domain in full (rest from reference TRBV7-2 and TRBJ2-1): GAGVSQSPSNKVTEKGKDVELRCDPISGHTALYWYRQSLGQGLEFLIYFQGNSAPDKSGLPSDRFSAERTGGSVSTLTIQRTQQEDSAVYLCASSSMSRRLEQFFGPGTRLTVL.

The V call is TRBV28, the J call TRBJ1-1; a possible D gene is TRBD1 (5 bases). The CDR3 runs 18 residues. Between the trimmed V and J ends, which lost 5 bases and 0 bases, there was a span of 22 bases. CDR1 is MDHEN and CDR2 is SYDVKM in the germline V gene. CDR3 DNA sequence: TGTGCCAGCAGTACGCCTCGAGGCAGGGCAGGCGTGAACACTGAAGCTTTCTTT. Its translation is CASSTPRGRAGVNTEAFF.

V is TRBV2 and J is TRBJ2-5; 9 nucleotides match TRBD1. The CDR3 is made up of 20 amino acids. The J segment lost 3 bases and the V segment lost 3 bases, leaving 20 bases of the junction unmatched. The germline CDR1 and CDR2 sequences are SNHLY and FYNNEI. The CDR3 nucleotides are TGTGCCAGCAGTGACGAGAGTAGTAGGCCCGAGGACAGGGGCGAAGAGACCCAGTACTTC. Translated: CASSDESSRPEDRGEETQYF.

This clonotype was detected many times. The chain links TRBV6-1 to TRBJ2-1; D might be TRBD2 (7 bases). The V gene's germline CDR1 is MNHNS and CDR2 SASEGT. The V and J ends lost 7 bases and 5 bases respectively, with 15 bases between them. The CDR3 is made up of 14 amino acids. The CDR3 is CASIEGGLDNEQFF. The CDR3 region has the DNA TGTGCCAGCATCGAGGGGGGGCTCGACAATGAGCAGTTCTTC.

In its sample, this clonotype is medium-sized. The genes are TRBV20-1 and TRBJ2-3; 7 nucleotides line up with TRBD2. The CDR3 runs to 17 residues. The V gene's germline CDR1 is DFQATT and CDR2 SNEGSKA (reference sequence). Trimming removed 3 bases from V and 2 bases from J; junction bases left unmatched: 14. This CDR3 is CSASTPAGGRDTDTQYF. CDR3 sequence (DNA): TGCAGTGCTAGTACCCCGGCCGGGGGGAGAGACACAGATACGCAGTATTTT.

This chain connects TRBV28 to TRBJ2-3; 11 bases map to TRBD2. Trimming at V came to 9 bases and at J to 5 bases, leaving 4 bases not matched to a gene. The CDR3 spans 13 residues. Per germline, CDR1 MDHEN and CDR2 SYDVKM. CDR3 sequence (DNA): TGTGCCAGTAGCGGGAGGGCAGAAGATACGCAGTATTTT. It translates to CASSGRAEDTQYF.

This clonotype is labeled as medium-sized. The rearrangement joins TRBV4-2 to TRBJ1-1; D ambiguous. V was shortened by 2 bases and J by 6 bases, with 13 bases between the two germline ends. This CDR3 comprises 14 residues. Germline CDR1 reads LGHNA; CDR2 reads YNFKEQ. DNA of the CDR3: TGTGCCAGCAGCCAATCTGGGGAAAGCGCTGAAGCTTTCTTT. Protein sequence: CASSQSGESAEAFF.

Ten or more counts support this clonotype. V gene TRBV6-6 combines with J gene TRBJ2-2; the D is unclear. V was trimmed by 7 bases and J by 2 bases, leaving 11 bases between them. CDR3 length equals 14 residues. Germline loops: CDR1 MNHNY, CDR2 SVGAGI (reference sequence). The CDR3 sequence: CASTYLENTGELFF. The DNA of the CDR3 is TGTGCCAGCACCTACCTGGAAAACACCGGGGAGCTGTTTTTT.

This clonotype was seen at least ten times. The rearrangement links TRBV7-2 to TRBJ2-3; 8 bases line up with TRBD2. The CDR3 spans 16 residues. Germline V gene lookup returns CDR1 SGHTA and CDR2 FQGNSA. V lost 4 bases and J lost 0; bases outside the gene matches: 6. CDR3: CASSSPASGSTDTQYF. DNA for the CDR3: TGTGCCAGCAGCTCCCCGGCTAGCGGGAGCACAGATACGCAGTATTTT.